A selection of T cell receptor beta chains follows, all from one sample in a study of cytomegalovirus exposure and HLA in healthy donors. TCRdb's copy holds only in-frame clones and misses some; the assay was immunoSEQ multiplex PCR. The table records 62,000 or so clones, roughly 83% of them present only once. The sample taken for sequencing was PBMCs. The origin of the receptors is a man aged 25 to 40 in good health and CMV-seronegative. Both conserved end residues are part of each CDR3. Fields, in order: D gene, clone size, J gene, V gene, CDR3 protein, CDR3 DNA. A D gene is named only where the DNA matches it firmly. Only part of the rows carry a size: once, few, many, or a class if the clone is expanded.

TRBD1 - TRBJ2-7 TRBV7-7 CASSLGTGASYEQYF TGTGCCAGCAGCTTAGGGACAGGGGCCTCCTACGAGCAGTACTTC
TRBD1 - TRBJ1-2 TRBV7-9 CASSLTGVGYGYTF TGTGCCAGCAGCCTAACAGGGGTAGGCTATGGCTACACCTTC
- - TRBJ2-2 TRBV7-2 CASSLEGNTGELFF TGTGCCAGCAGCCTGGAGGGGAACACCGGGGAGCTGTTTTTT
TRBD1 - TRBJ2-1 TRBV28 CASSPPGQAPRQFF TGTGCCAGCAGTCCCCCGGGACAGGCTCCGCGGCAGTTCTTC
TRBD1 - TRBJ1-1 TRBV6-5 CASRIGTGSLRAFF TGTGCCAGCAGGATCGGGACAGGTTCGTTGAGAGCTTTCTTT
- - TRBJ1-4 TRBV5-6 CASSKDPGINEKLFF TGTGCCAGCAGTAAGGACCCGGGGATTAATGAAAAACTGTTTTTT
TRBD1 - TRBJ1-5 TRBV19 CASSIGYRQGGQPQHF TGTGCCAGTAGTATAGGATACCGACAGGGTGGCCAGCCCCAGCATTTT
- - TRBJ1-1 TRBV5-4 CASSATVGTEAFF TGTGCCAGCAGCGCGACTGTGGGCACTGAAGCTTTCTTT
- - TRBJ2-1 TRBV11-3 CASSSSPRLAPSYNEQFF TGTGCCAGCAGCTCATCCCCCCGTTTAGCGCCATCCTACAATGAGCAGTTCTTC
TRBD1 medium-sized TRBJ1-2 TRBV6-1 CASSEEGTVYGYTF TGTGCCAGCAGTGAAGAAGGGACAGTCTATGGCTACACCTTC
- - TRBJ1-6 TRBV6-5 CASTPTRGADSPLHF TGTGCCAGCACCCCCACCCGGGGTGCGGATTCACCCCTCCACTTT
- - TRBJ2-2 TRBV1 CTSSQGRDSGELFF TGCACCAGCAGCCAAGGCCGGGACTCGGGGGAGCTGTTTTTT
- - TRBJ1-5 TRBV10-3 CAISGGHNQPQHF TGTGCCATCAGTGGGGGCCATAATCAGCCCCAGCATTTT
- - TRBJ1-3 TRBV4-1 CASSPTPGGPPGNTIYF TGCGCCAGCAGCCCAACACCGGGCGGGCCGCCTGGAAACACCATATATTTT